What follows are 4 T cell receptor beta chains derived from one specimen sequenced in a study of shared clonotypes between healthy human individuals. Some clones are missing from TCRdb's copy, which holds only in-frame ones; the method was immunoSEQ multiplex PCR. The sample includes over a million clones, about four fifths seen only once; the top ten take roughly 0.62%. Sequenced: memory CD4+ T cells from PBMCs. Stated subset: CD45RA-negative fraction. All receptors come from a man aged 18 to 30 in good health. Some clones in this sample may be carry-over from other donors' samples.

The chain couples TRBV28 to TRBJ1-5; D gene ambiguous. V lost 2 bases and J lost 7, with 21 bases in between. This CDR3 has 17 residues. Germline CDR1 is MDHEN and CDR2 is SYDVKM. For the CDR3, the DNA is TGTGCCAGCAGTTTACCCGCTTTGACGGGTGGCGGACAGCCCCAGCATTTT. This encodes CASSLPALTGGGQPQHF.

The V call is TRBV19, the J call TRBJ2-5, with D uncertain. CDR1 and CDR2 from the germline V gene are LNHDA and SQIVND (reference sequence). The CDR3 is 15 residues long. The V and J ends lost 7 bases and 2 bases respectively, with 17 bases between them. In DNA form, the CDR3 reads TGTGCCAGTACCAACACCGGTGGCAGACAAGAGACCCAGTACTTC. This translates into CASTNTGGRQETQYF.

This clone showed up just once. V is TRBV5-6 and J is TRBJ1-3; no clear D gene. The CDR3 extends over 13 amino acids. V was clipped by 4 bases and J by 0 bases, with 5 bases between them. In germline, CDR1 is SGHDT, CDR2 YYEEEE. The CDR3 spells CASSVGSGNTIYF. Here the CDR3 DNA reads TGTGCCAGCAGCGTGGGCTCTGGAAACACCATATATTTT.

In regard to this clone: This sample also contains other DNA sequences that code for the same CDR3. CDR3 nucleotide sequence: TGCGCCAGCAGCCCCAACGCGAACACTGAAGCTTTCTTT. Its translation is CASSPNANTEAFF. This chain uses TRBV5-1 with TRBJ1-1; D gene unclear. V lost 4 bases and J 1 base, leaving 8 bases between the germline ends. Germline V CDR1 and CDR2: SGHRS, YFSETQ. The CDR3 extends over 13 amino acids.